Sequencing of this TCR beta chain was carried out in a study of T-cell reconstitution after alpha-beta-depleted transplantation in children. This clonotype was detected a few times. Germline trimming cut 1 base from V and 2 bases from J; bases unmatched to any gene: 2. The CDR3 is 15 residues long. Per the germline V gene, CDR1 is ENHRY and CDR2 is SYGVKD. Unique molecular identifiers were incorporated into the prepared TCRbeta library. TCRdb fed the PCR reads into MiXCR, producing one record per CDR3 protein. The sample consists of approximately 120,000 distinct CDR3 sequences, around a tenth of them appearing once.

This TCR came from a girl under two years old who had a stem cell transplant for combined immunodeficiency, so the T cells may come from the graft donor. The chain has TRBV10-3 and TRBJ2-7; TRBD2 aligns across 10 bases. The input for sequencing was PBMCs, mostly from graft donor cells, taken 180 days after TCRalphabeta/CD19-depleted stem cell transplant. The CDR3 loop reads CAISEFTSGTYEQYF. CDR3 in DNA: TGTGCCATCAGTGAGTTCACTAGCGGGACCTACGAGCAGTACTTC.